This T cell receptor (beta chain) appears in the sequencing data of a study of OX40 agonist ivuxolimab in advanced cancers. Study in general: In this trial design, patients received ivuxolimab intravenously at 0.01 to 10 mg/kg every 2 weeks. Study-wide points: Expanded clones belonging to CD8+ T cells outnumbered, on average, those of CD4+. Not determined was the antigen specificity of the expanded peripheral T cells. The study observed clonal expansion of CD4+ and CD8+ blood T cells by week 6 at 0.1 to 3.0 mg/kg.

The germline CDR1 and CDR2 sequences are SGHNT and YYREEE (reference sequence). This CDR3 has 13 residues. V was pared by 1 base and J by 4 bases, with 1 base of the junction left unmatched. As to this clone: Its antigen is as yet unknown.

The assay was immunoSEQ multiplex PCR, and TCRdb's table has in-frame clones only and misses some. In the table there are 55,000 to 80,000 clones, approximately 86% of which are singletons. The source of this sequence is an adult with an advanced solid tumor such as melanoma, head and neck, liver or kidney cancer. This chain joins TRBV5-4 and TRBJ1-2, with 7 bases that match TRBD1. Sequenced here: CD4+ or CD8+ T cells sorted from blood, sampled in a trial of the OX40 agonist ivuxolimab. DNA of the CDR3: TGTGCCAGCAGCTTGCCAGGGGGCTATGGCTACACCTTC. Its translation: CASSLPGGYGYTF.